Shown below are 12 T cell receptor beta chains from a single sample sequenced in a study of beta chain features in type 1 diabetes. Study-level results: Moderate but significant shortening of TCRB CDR3s was recorded in all four CD4+ subsets from Type 1 diabetes patients.

Their antigen targets remain unknown. cDNA synthesis used the whole RNA isolate, giving expressed TCRB sequences. TCRdb keeps only in-frame clones here, not all; method: immunoSEQ multiplex PCR. The data hold around 160,000 clones, with around 9% observed a single time. The source material was central memory CD4+ T cells from blood. The receptor set was obtained from a woman in her thirties with type 1 diabetes.

This clone has a handful of counts. The chain carries TRBV27 and TRBJ2-1; the D is unclear. Germline lookup yields CDR1 MNHEY and CDR2 SMNVEV (reference sequence). The V end was cut by 7 bases, the J end by 6 bases, with 10 bases between. The CDR3 sequence is 12 residues long. The CDR3 DNA reads as TGTGCCAGCATGGGCCCAAGCAATGAGCAGTTCTTC. Encoded protein: CASMGPSNEQFF.

This clone was counted only a few times. V and J are TRBV7-2 and TRBJ2-7; TRBD1 agrees at 7 bases. V gave up 5 bases and J gave up 5 bases; unmatched junction bases: 6. CDR3 length equals 13 residues. Germline V gene lookup returns CDR1 SGHTA and CDR2 FQGNSA. The CDR3 is CASSVYRGDEQYF. In nucleotides, the CDR3 is TGTGCCAGCAGCGTATACAGGGGAGACGAGCAGTACTTC. The full variable domain, in which reference TRBV7-2 and TRBJ2-7 provide the parts outside the CDR3, is GAGVSQSPSNKVTEKGKDVELRCDPISGHTALYWYRQSLGQGLEFLIYFQGNSAPDKSGLPSDRFSAERTGGSVSTLTIQRTQQEDSAVYLCASSVYRGDEQYFGPGTRLTVT.

This rearrangement joins TRBV13 to TRBJ2-1; no reliable D call. This CDR3 comprises 14 residues. V lost 4 bases to trimming and J lost 4 bases, with 11 bases between them. Germline CDR1 reads PRHDT; CDR2 reads FYEKMQ (reference sequence). CDR3 sequence: CASSSPTAYNEQFF. The DNA of the CDR3 is TGTGCCAGCAGCTCCCCGACTGCATACAATGAGCAGTTCTTC. Full variable domain (remainder filled in from reference TRBV13 and TRBJ2-1): AAGVIQSPRHLIKEKRETATLKCYPIPRHDTVYWYQQGPGQDPQFLISFYEKMQSDKGSIPDRFSAQQFSDYHSELNMSSLELGDSALYFCASSSPTAYNEQFFGPGTRLTVL.

V gene TRBV19 combines with J gene TRBJ1-1; D gene ambiguous. The CDR3 consists of 13 residues. Looked up from germline, CDR1 is LNHDA and CDR2 is SQIVND (reference sequence). Between the trimmed V and J ends, which lost 6 bases and 1 base, there was a span of 9 bases. The CDR3 region has the DNA TGTGCCAGTAGAGACCGGGAGAACACTGAAGCTTTCTTT. Translated: CASRDRENTEAFF.

The chain couples TRBV29-1 to TRBJ1-1; TRBD1 aligns across 8 bases. Germline trimming cut 7 bases from V and 1 base from J; bases unmatched to any gene: 8. Germline V gene sequence: CDR1 SQVTM, CDR2 ANQGSEA. The CDR3 is made up of 14 amino acids. The DNA of the CDR3 is TGCAGCGCACTCCGGGACAGGACGAACACTGAAGCTTTCTTT. Translation gives CSALRDRTNTEAFF. The full variable domain, rest sourced from reference TRBV29-1 and TRBJ1-1, is SAVISQKPSRDICQRGTSLTIQCQVDSQVTMMFWYRQQPGQSLTLIATANQGSEATYESGFVIDKFPISRPNLTFSTLTVSNMSPEDSSIYLCSALRDRTNTEAFFGQGTRLTVV.

The V and J genes are TRBV28 and TRBJ1-2; no clear D gene. V shed 7 bases and J shed 0 bases, with 3 bases lying between them. Germline V gene sequence: CDR1 MDHEN, CDR2 SYDVKM. The CDR3 totals 11 residues. CDR3 sequence (DNA): TGTGCCAGCACAGCTAACTATGGCTACACCTTC. Translating it yields CASTANYGYTF.

The chain uses TRBV29-1 and TRBJ1-1; D gene unclear. Trimming pared 4 bases from V and 8 bases from J, leaving 11 bases between. The germline V gene has CDR1 SQVTM and CDR2 ANQGSEA. The CDR3 is 11 residues long. The DNA of the CDR3 is TGCAGCGTTGTCGGTGCCTCCGAAGCTTTCTTT. It specifies CSVVGASEAFF.

This clone came up a few times. The chain links TRBV29-1 to TRBJ2-3; the D is unclear. This CDR3 contains 15 residues. V was cut by 3 bases and J by 2 bases, with 15 bases left in between. Germline CDR1 reads SQVTM; CDR2 reads ANQGSEA. The CDR3 DNA is TGCAGCGTTGATGCCCTGGCGGCCCCCACAGATACGCAGTATTTT. This encodes CSVDALAAPTDTQYF.

Concerning this clone itself: The junction shows a germline mismatch at one end, possibly a read error. DNA of the CDR3: TGTGCCATCAGTGATATAGCGGGATCCAATGAGCAGTTCTTC. Translation gives CAISDIAGSNEQFF. The chain has TRBV6-1 and TRBJ2-1, with 8 nucleotides matching TRBD2. CDR1 is MNHNS and CDR2 is SASEGT in the germline V gene. The CDR3 length is 14 residues.

The J gene is TRBJ2-5, the V gene TRBV28; 10 bases match TRBD1. With V trimmed by 5 bases and J by 5 bases, 8 bases remained unmatched. Germline CDR1 MDHEN, CDR2 SYDVKM. This CDR3 region has 15 residues. The CDR3 sequence: CASSTRQGAVETQYF. CDR3 DNA sequence: TGTGCCAGCAGTACACGACAGGGGGCGGTTGAGACCCAGTACTTC. The complete variable domain, with remaining parts taken from reference TRBV28 and TRBJ2-5, reads DVKVTQSSRYLVKRTGEKVFLECVQDMDHENMFWYRQDPGLGLRLIYFSYDVKMKEKGDIPEGYSVSREKKERFSLILESASTNQTSMYLCASSTRQGAVETQYFGPGTRLLVL.

This chain links TRBV12-5 with TRBJ2-1; maybe TRBD1 (5 bases). V lost 1 base to trimming and J lost 9 bases, with 7 bases between them. From germline, CDR1 is LGHNT and CDR2 FRNRAP. This CDR3 has 12 residues. The CDR3 DNA reads TGTGCTAGTGGTTTGGATAGGGGTGAGCAGTTCTTC. Its protein is CASGLDRGEQFF.

Only a few counts were recorded for this clone. The chain employs TRBV14 and TRBJ2-3; D is perhaps TRBD1 (5 bases). Germline loops: CDR1 SGHDN, CDR2 FVKESK. Between the trimmed V and J ends, which lost 2 bases and 1 base, there was a span of 16 bases. The CDR3 spans 17 residues. The DNA of the CDR3 is TGTGCCAGCAGCCAATCCCGAAGCGCAGGGCGCACAGATACGCAGTATTTT. Amino acid sequence: CASSQSRSAGRTDTQYF.